The clone carrying this TCR beta chain was observed once. What it recognizes is unknown. This sample was included in a study of shared clonotypes between healthy human individuals. Study outcomes and limitations: Clonotypes which were not shared had lower generation probabilities than clonotypes that all four donors shared.

This CDR3 has 15 amino acids. V shed 3 bases and J shed 1 base, with 10 bases lying between them. Germline V gives CDR1 SGHRS, CDR2 YFSETQ. Terminally differentiated effector memory CD45RA+ cells were excluded by CCR7 positive selection of CD45RO-negative cells. Original processing methods: Owing to the provision of junction-only sequences devoid of quality scores by immunoSEQ, filtering differed. Profiled with immunoSEQ multiplex PCR; TCRdb holds only in-frame clones, not every one. V and J calls and clone size are given by that table; D and trimming were obtained from the DNA. The sample carries around 1.9 million clones, around 93% recorded once.

The receptor was isolated from a man aged 18 to 30 in good health. Some clones in this sample may be carry-over from other donors' samples. The sample was naive CD8+ T cells from PBMCs. J is TRBJ2-2 and V is TRBV5-1; weak D call: TRBD2 (6 bases). This CDR3 is CASSSAGWNTGELFF. The CDR3 DNA reads TGCGCCAGCAGCTCGGCGGGGTGGAACACCGGGGAGCTGTTTTTT.